This T cell receptor beta chain came from a study of blood T cell repertoires in COVID-19. Study-level information: Sources were T cells, B-cell-depleted T cells, or PBMCs; the material itself was cDNA or gDNA.

The assay was immunoSEQ multiplex PCR, and TCRdb's table has in-frame clones only and misses some. The sample yields more than 250,000 clones, around 88% seen once. While infection was still active, Seattle patients were enrolled and then followed longitudinally. The CDR3 runs to 13 residues. The V gene's germline CDR1 is SGHNT and CDR2 YYREEE (reference sequence). Trimming removed 2 bases from V and 7 bases from J, with 7 bases in between. Sequenced: peripheral blood. V and J are TRBV5-4 and TRBJ1-6, with D possibly matching TRBD1 (6 bases). The TCR was taken from a woman under 40 with COVID-19, enrolled during active disease. CDR3 DNA: TGTGCCAGCAGCTTCGGGACAAATTCACCCCTCCACTTT. Residues: CASSFGTNSPLHF.